This T cell receptor beta chain was observed in a study of T cells expressing NK-cell markers. Study in general: Repertoires of TCR beta were obtained from T cells sorted as CD3+CD56+NKG2C+, CD3+CD56+NKG2C- and CD3+CD56-NKG2C+. Study outcomes and limitations: Among a few donors, these clonotypes also ranked first in the CD3+CD56-NKG2C+ fraction.

UMI-tagged 5'RACE template switching yielded the TCR beta cDNA. TCRdb re-called the 5' RACE reads and catalogs CDR3 proteins one per entry, DNA excluded. The table lists roughly 280,000 distinct CDR3 sequences. Concerning this clonotype itself: Its matching antigen is unknown.

The CDR3 totals 13 residues. Germline assignment: CDR1 SGHNT and CDR2 YYREEE (reference sequence). This clonotype was obtained from a man between 18 and 29 years old in good health. The chain recombines TRBV5-4 with TRBJ2-7. Source material: blood T cells: a sorted CD56 or NKG2C T cell subset, CD4+ or CD8+ T cells, or bulk PBMC T cells (not recorded which). CDR3 sequence: CASRNSRDNEQYF.